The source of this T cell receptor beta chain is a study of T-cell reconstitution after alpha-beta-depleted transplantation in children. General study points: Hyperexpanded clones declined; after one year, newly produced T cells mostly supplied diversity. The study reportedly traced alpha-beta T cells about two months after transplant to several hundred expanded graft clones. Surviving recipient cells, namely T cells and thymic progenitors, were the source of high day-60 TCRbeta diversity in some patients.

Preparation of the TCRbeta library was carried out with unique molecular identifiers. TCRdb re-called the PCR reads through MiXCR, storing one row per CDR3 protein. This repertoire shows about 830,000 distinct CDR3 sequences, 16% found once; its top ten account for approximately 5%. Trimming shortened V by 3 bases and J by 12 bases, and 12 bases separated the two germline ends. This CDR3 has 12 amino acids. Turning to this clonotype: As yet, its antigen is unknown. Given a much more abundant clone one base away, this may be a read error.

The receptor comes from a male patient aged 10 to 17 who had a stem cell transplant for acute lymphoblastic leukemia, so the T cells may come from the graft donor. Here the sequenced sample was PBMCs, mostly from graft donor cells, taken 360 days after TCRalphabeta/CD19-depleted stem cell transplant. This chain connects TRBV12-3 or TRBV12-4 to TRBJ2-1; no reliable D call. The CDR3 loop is CASSFPGYVQFF. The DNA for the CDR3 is TGTGCCAGCAGTTTCCCCGGATATGTGCAGTTCTTC.